This entry features one TCR beta chain sequence. The data originate from a study of blood T cells in healthy people across ages. The authors ran a second PCR of about 6 to 11 cycles using a sample-barcoded 5' primer and a J-beta primer mix. TCRdb reprocessed the 5' RACE reads with MiXCR, giving one entry per CDR3 protein. The sample lists under 1,100,000 distinct CDR3 sequences; around 25% were seen once. Germline lookup yields CDR1 SGDLS and CDR2 YYNGEE. Between the trimmed V and J ends, which lost 0 bases and 4 bases, there was a span of 10 bases. CDR3 length: 14 residues. This same sample was also taken into another study, of T cells of mothers and their children.

The J gene is TRBJ1-2, the V gene TRBV9; no clear D gene. Source material: blood. The clonotype was recovered from a girl aged 2-15 years in good health. The chain's CDR3 is CASSVGGGSYGYTF. DNA of the CDR3: TGTGCCAGCAGCGTAGGAGGAGGGTCCTATGGCTACACCTTC.